This entry lists 30 T cell receptor beta chains sequenced from one sample in a study of PD-1 blockade in classical Hodgkin lymphoma. Time point denoted: cycle 4 day 1 (C4D1), after 6 weeks of nivolumab. Every patient was affected by relapse after autologous stem cell transplantation, while exposure to brentuximab vedotin was not uniform. Method: immunoSEQ multiplex PCR; TCRdb's copy keeps in-frame clones and lacks some. The sample holds 50,000 or so clones, 90% seen once. The material sequenced was peripheral blood mononuclear cells (PBMCs), taken before the fourth cycle of nivolumab. All receptors derive from a human donor with classical Hodgkin lymphoma.

Comment on this clone: The same CDR3 can be traced to other DNA sequences in this sample. The chain recombines TRBV6-5 with TRBJ2-1, with 11 nucleotides matching TRBD2. Germline assignment: CDR1 MNHEY and CDR2 SVGAGI. The CDR3 is 15 residues long. V lost 7 bases and J lost 4; bases outside the gene matches: 6. The CDR3 region is CASNPGTSGYNEQFF. The CDR3 region has the DNA TGTGCCAGCAATCCCGGGACTAGCGGTTACAATGAGCAGTTCTTC.

The J gene is TRBJ2-5, the V gene TRBV29-1; no clear D gene. Germline V gene sequence: CDR1 SQVTM, CDR2 ANQGSEA. CDR3 length equals 14 residues. Deletions cut 4 bases from V and 2 bases from J, with 14 bases between. CDR3 in DNA: TGCAGCGTTGTTAGGTCAACCGGTCAAGAGACCCAGTACTTC. Protein: CSVVRSTGQETQYF.

The J gene is TRBJ2-1, the V gene TRBV19; no clear D gene. CDR1 is LNHDA, CDR2 SQIVND, per germline (reference sequence). This CDR3 has 13 residues. V dropped 2 bases and J dropped 6 bases, with 8 bases sitting between them. CDR3 DNA: TGTGCCAGTAGTATACGTTTTTTCAATGAGCAGTTCTTC. As protein: CASSIRFFNEQFF.

The chain links TRBV27 to TRBJ2-1, with 14 bases fitting TRBD2. This CDR3 region has 18 residues. In germline, CDR1 is MNHEY, CDR2 SMNVEV (reference sequence). J lost 7 bases, V lost 5 bases, and 13 bases had no gene match. The CDR3: CASSPFPTGTSGRNEQFF. DNA for the CDR3: TGTGCCAGCAGTCCCTTTCCAACCGGGACTAGCGGGAGAAATGAGCAGTTCTTC.

The chain joins TRBV7-9 to TRBJ1-1; maybe TRBD1 (6 bases). Trimming shortened V by 5 bases and J by 8 bases, and 12 bases separated the two germline ends. Germline lookup yields CDR1 SEHNR and CDR2 FQNEAQ (reference sequence). The CDR3 is 12 amino acids. The CDR3 protein is CASSPGGREAFF. The CDR3 bases are TGTGCCAGCAGCCCCGGGGGCAGAGAAGCTTTCTTT.

This clone was counted a single time. The rearrangement links TRBV4-2 to TRBJ2-1; D possibly uses TRBD1 or TRBD2 (7 bases each). This CDR3 comprises 17 residues. Germline V gene data show CDR1 as LGHNA and CDR2 as YNFKEQ. The V and J ends lost 4 bases and 7 bases respectively, with 23 bases between them. CDR3 in DNA: TGTGCCAGCAGCCCGGTAGAGCGGGACAGAGGTCGGAATGAGCAGTTCTTC. It yields the protein CASSPVERDRGRNEQFF.

In this sample, this clone turned up a few times. CDR3 residues: CASSQGTGKGSYEQYF. The DNA for the CDR3 is TGTGCCAGCAGCCAAGGGACAGGGAAAGGTTCCTACGAGCAGTACTTC. The gene calls are TRBV9 and TRBJ2-7, with 9 bases fitting TRBD1. From germline, CDR1 is SGDLS and CDR2 YYNGEE. The junction had 9 bases not matched to a gene; V was cut back by 4 bases and J by 1 base. This CDR3 is built from 16 residues.

The genes are TRBV5-5 and TRBJ1-2; D possibly corresponds to TRBD1 (5 bases). This CDR3 has 14 amino acids. Trimming shortened V by 4 bases and J by 3 bases, and 13 bases separated the two germline ends. Germline-derived CDR1 and CDR2 are SGHKS and YYEKEE (reference sequence). CDR3 amino acids: CASSQLGAYYGYTF. The CDR3 DNA reads as TGTGCCAGCAGCCAGCTAGGGGCGTACTATGGCTACACCTTC.

This clone was observed a single time. V is TRBV2 and J is TRBJ1-3; D remains unclear. CDR1 is SNHLY, CDR2 FYNNEI, per germline. The CDR3 length is 11 residues. V was clipped by 6 bases and J by 6 bases, with 6 bases between them. The CDR3 DNA reads TGTGCCAGCAGCCCGTTAAACACCATATATTTT. This encodes CASSPLNTIYF.

This clone was recorded only once. The rearrangement links TRBV11-2 to TRBJ2-5; 7 positions agree with TRBD2. V shed 8 bases, J shed 5 bases, and the junction held 14 bases outside the gene matches. The CDR3 spans 15 residues. Per germline, CDR1 SGHAT and CDR2 FQNNGV. CDR3 bases: TGTGCCAGCGCCCCGGGGGGTGGGGCTCGGGAGACCCAGTACTTC. Its protein product is CASAPGGGARETQYF. Based on the CDR3 plus reference TRBV11-2 and TRBJ2-5, the full variable domain is EAGVAQSPRYKIIEKRQSVAFWCNPISGHATLYWYQQILGQGPKLLIQFQNNGVVDDSQLPKDRFSAERLKGVDSTLKIQPAKLEDSAVYLCASAPGGGARETQYFGPGTRLLVL.

V is TRBV2 and J is TRBJ2-5; perhaps D is TRBD1 or TRBD2 (7 bases each). The CDR3 is 15 amino acids. Between the trimmed V and J ends, which lost 6 bases and 1 base, there was a span of 15 bases. Germline-derived CDR1 and CDR2 are SNHLY and FYNNEI. The CDR3 loop reads CASRGGTATQETQYF. The CDR3, as DNA: TGTGCCAGCAGGGGGGGGACAGCCACCCAAGAGACCCAGTACTTC. Complete variable domain (other parts from reference TRBV2 and TRBJ2-5): EPEVTQTPSHQVTQMGQEVILRCVPISNHLYFYWYRQILGQKVEFLVSFYNNEISEKSEIFDDQFSVERPDGSNFTLKIRSTKLEDSAMYFCASRGGTATQETQYFGPGTRLLVL.

The chain combines TRBV7-3 with TRBJ2-2; 8 bases agree with TRBD2. The CDR3 length is 11 residues. J gave up 14 bases and V 5 bases, and 4 bases lay outside the gene matches. Per the germline V gene, CDR1 is SGHTA and CDR2 is FQGTGA. For the CDR3, the DNA is TGTGCCAGCAGCAACGGGGGGGTACTGTTTTTT. Its protein product is CASSNGGVLFF.

This clone was recorded once. J is TRBJ1-3 and V is TRBV19, with 7 positions matching TRBD1. The germline CDR1 and CDR2 sequences are LNHDA and SQIVND (reference sequence). The length of the CDR3 is 14 residues. V lost 3 bases to trimming and J lost 4 bases; unmatched junction nucleotides: 3. The DNA of the CDR3 is TGTGCCAGTAGTATCCCGGGACAGGGAAACACCATATATTTT. This codes for CASSIPGQGNTIYF. Based on the CDR3 plus reference TRBV19 and TRBJ1-3, the full variable domain is DGGITQSPKYLFRKEGQNVTLSCEQNLNHDAMYWYRQDPGQGLRLIYYSQIVNDFQKGDIAEGYSVSREKKESFPLTVTSAQKNPTAFYLCASSIPGQGNTIYFGEGSWLTVV.

The chain joins TRBV27 to TRBJ2-2; 10 nucleotides align to TRBD1. Germline-derived CDR1 and CDR2 are MNHEY and SMNVEV (reference sequence). The J segment lost 7 bases and the V segment lost 11 bases, leaving 13 bases of the junction unmatched. This CDR3 is built from 15 residues. The CDR3 DNA is TGTGCCTCCCGCCCGGGACAGGGGTTGGTCGGGGAGCTGTTTTTT. This sequence encodes CASRPGQGLVGELFF.

CDR3 sequence: CASTPGQWRTEAFF. CDR3 nucleotide sequence: TGTGCCAGCACCCCGGGACAGTGGAGGACTGAAGCTTTCTTT. The genes are TRBV7-8 and TRBJ1-1; 7 bases fit TRBD1. Germline V gene data show CDR1 as SGHVS and CDR2 as FQNEAQ. CDR3 length equals 14 residues. The trim removed 7 bases at V and 5 bases at J, leaving 10 bases unmatched.

The chain employs TRBV6-4 and TRBJ2-7, with a possible D match to TRBD1 (6 bases). V lost 0 bases and J 0 bases, leaving 21 bases between the germline ends. This CDR3 has 19 amino acids. Germline V gene sequence: CDR1 MRHNA, CDR2 SNTAGT. The CDR3 bases are TGTGCCAGCAGTGACTCTGGGCCGAGTGACCGGGACAACTCCTACGAGCAGTACTTC. Translation gives CASSDSGPSDRDNSYEQYF.

The genes are TRBV9 and TRBJ2-5; D gene unclear. Looked up from germline, CDR1 is SGDLS and CDR2 is YYNGEE. This CDR3 region has 17 residues. V lost 7 bases to trimming and J lost 5 bases, with 27 bases between them. DNA of the CDR3: TGTGCCAGCGGTCCCGTGGACCCAAATCAGAGGTGGGAGACCCAGTACTTC. Translating gives CASGPVDPNQRWETQYF. The full variable domain, rest sourced from reference TRBV9 and TRBJ2-5, is DSGVTQTPKHLITATGQRVTLRCSPRSGDLSVYWYQQSLDQGLQFLIQYYNGEERAKGNILERFSAQQFPDLHSELNLSSLELGDSALYFCASGPVDPNQRWETQYFGPGTRLLVL.

The genes are TRBV9 and TRBJ2-3; the D is unclear. Germline V gene lookup returns CDR1 SGDLS and CDR2 YYNGEE. Trimming shortened V by 4 bases and J by 7 bases, and 7 bases separated the two germline ends. The CDR3 totals 11 residues. Written as DNA, the CDR3 is TGTGCCAGCAGCCTCGCACATACGCAGTATTTT. Protein sequence: CASSLAHTQYF.

This clone was seen a single time. The rearrangement joins TRBV5-4 to TRBJ2-7, with a tentative D call TRBD1 (6 bases). V lost 4 bases and J lost 0, with 11 bases in between. Germline V gene data show CDR1 as SGHNT and CDR2 as YYREEE (reference sequence). The CDR3 has 14 amino acids. The CDR3: CASSDRTASYEQYF. DNA for the CDR3: TGTGCCAGCAGCGATCGGACAGCCTCCTACGAGCAGTACTTC.

The chain joins TRBV4-1 to TRBJ2-1; 7 nucleotides match TRBD1. CDR1 and CDR2 (germline): MGHRA, YSYEKL. CDR3 length: 13 residues. V trimming: 1 base; J trimming: 10 bases; junction bases outside the gene matches: 4. This CDR3 reads CASSQVTGNEQFF. CDR3 DNA: TGCGCCAGCAGCCAAGTGACAGGGAACGAGCAGTTCTTC.

The chain employs TRBV2 and TRBJ1-4, with D hard to call. The CDR3 spans 14 residues. Germline CDR1 SNHLY, CDR2 FYNNEI. V was shortened by 2 bases and J by 7 bases, with 11 bases between the two germline ends. The CDR3 here is CASSELNGGEKLFF. The CDR3 DNA reads TGTGCCAGCAGTGAACTTAATGGAGGTGAAAAACTGTTTTTT.

A remark on this clone: Other DNA sequences within the sample encode an identical CDR3. The V and J genes are TRBV7-8 and TRBJ2-2, with TRBD2 matching over 7 bases. V shed 5 bases and J 0 bases; nucleotides not matched to a gene: 6. The CDR3 is 16 amino acids. Germline-derived CDR1 and CDR2 are SGHVS and FQNEAQ. In DNA, the CDR3 is TGTGCCAGCAGCCTAGTGGGACTATCGAACACCGGGGAGCTGTTTTTT. This sequence encodes CASSLVGLSNTGELFF.

The V call is TRBV5-4, the J call TRBJ1-2, with D possibly being TRBD1 (6 bases). The germline gives CDR1 SGHNT, CDR2 YYREEE (reference sequence). The CDR3 totals 12 residues. Deletions cut 2 bases from V and 11 bases from J, with 13 bases between. As DNA, the CDR3 is TGTGCCAGCAGCTTCAGGGGCATGGTATACACCTTC. Translating it yields CASSFRGMVYTF.

The chain combines TRBV19 with TRBJ2-3; D possibly matches TRBD1 or TRBD2 (5 bases each). The germline V gene has CDR1 LNHDA and CDR2 SQIVND (reference sequence). Trimming took 2 bases from V and 6 from J, leaving 6 bases between them. The CDR3 extends over 12 amino acids. CDR3 amino acids: CASSIWDDTQYF. The CDR3 coding sequence is TGTGCCAGTAGTATATGGGACGATACGCAGTATTTT.

This clone appeared a single time. CDR3 DNA sequence: TGTGCCAGCAGTCCACCGGACAGGGAGCGTCAGCCCCAGCATTTT. Translating gives CASSPPDRERQPQHF. This chain links TRBV28 with TRBJ1-5, with TRBD1 matching over 8 bases. The CDR3 contains 15 residues. Looked up from germline, CDR1 is MDHEN and CDR2 is SYDVKM. The junction had 9 bases not matched to a gene; V was cut back by 5 bases and J by 6 bases. The entire variable domain, with the rest obtained from reference TRBV28 and TRBJ1-5, is as follows: DVKVTQSSRYLVKRTGEKVFLECVQDMDHENMFWYRQDPGLGLRLIYFSYDVKMKEKGDIPEGYSVSREKKERFSLILESASTNQTSMYLCASSPPDRERQPQHFGDGTRLSIL.

This clone has more than one count but fewer than ten. The chain has TRBV5-6 and TRBJ2-1; TRBD1 might be the D (6 bases). The CDR3 runs 11 residues. Germline V CDR1 and CDR2: SGHDT, YYEEEE. V was shortened by 0 bases and J by 12 bases, with 7 bases between the two germline ends. CDR3 loop: CASSLETGQFF. CDR3 DNA sequence: TGTGCCAGCAGCTTGGAGACAGGGCAGTTCTTC.

This chain uses TRBV5-1 with TRBJ2-1; maybe TRBD2 (5 bases). The CDR3 runs 20 residues. The germline gives CDR1 SGHRS, CDR2 YFSETQ. The V gene lost 3 bases and the J gene lost 0 bases, with 25 bases spanning the gap. Here the CDR3 reads CASSSEGGLRDLYSYNEQFF. CDR3 DNA sequence: TGCGCCAGCAGCTCCGAGGGTGGACTCCGCGACCTCTACTCCTACAATGAGCAGTTCTTC.

V is TRBV7-2 and J is TRBJ1-2; tentative D call: TRBD1 (5 bases). The germline gives CDR1 SGHTA, CDR2 FQGNSA. Between the trimmed V and J ends, which lost 9 bases and 1 base, there was a span of 12 bases. This CDR3 contains 13 residues. CDR3 sequence: CASGGGDNYGYTF. For the CDR3, the DNA is TGTGCCAGTGGCGGGGGGGATAACTATGGCTACACCTTC.

The chain is built from TRBV2 and TRBJ2-4; D gene uncertain. Per the germline V gene, CDR1 is SNHLY and CDR2 is FYNNEI. Trimming removed 4 bases at V and 0 bases at J, with 10 bases between. The CDR3 length is 15 residues. The CDR3 sequence is CASSAEVLAKNIQYF. CDR3 in DNA: TGTGCCAGCAGTGCGGAAGTTCTAGCCAAAAACATTCAGTACTTC.

The CDR3 reads CASSIDLSRDRVRPQYF. DNA of the CDR3: TGTGCCAGTAGTATAGACTTATCCCGGGACAGGGTTAGGCCCCAGTACTTC. V is TRBV19 and J is TRBJ2-5, with 9 bases that match TRBD1. Germline-derived CDR1 and CDR2 are LNHDA and SQIVND (reference sequence). The V segment lost 0 bases and the J segment 9 bases; nucleotides outside the gene matches: 14. The CDR3 consists of 17 residues.